Following are 4 T cell receptor beta chains from one sample sequenced in a study of tumor and adjacent non-tumor tissue in lung cancer. RNA was extracted from bulk tissue without any cell sorting. The library came from three nested PCR rounds adapted from ARM-PCR protocols. TCRdb re-derived calls from the multiplex PCR reads in MiXCR, one entry per CDR3 protein. The sample carries about 81,000 distinct CDR3 sequences, around 77% recorded once. Sequenced sample: lung tumor tissue. The origin of the receptors is a woman in her forties with non-small cell lung cancer.

The V gene is TRBV11-2, the J gene TRBJ1-2; weak D call: TRBD1 (6 bases). The CDR3 extends over 15 amino acids. Germline V gene sequence: CDR1 SGHAT, CDR2 FQNNGV. V gave up 10 bases and J gave up 11 bases, with 29 bases separating them. The CDR3 nucleotides are TGTGCCACTAGCCAATACAAGACAGGACTAAGAGGTTACACCTTC. This translates into CATSQYKTGLRGYTF. Using reference TRBV11-2 and TRBJ1-2 for the parts outside the CDR3, the full variable domain is EAGVAQSPRYKIIEKRQSVAFWCNPISGHATLYWYQQILGQGPKLLIQFQNNGVVDDSQLPKDRFSAERLKGVDSTLKIQPAKLEDSAVYLCATSQYKTGLRGYTFGSGTRLTVV.

V is TRBV5-5 and J is TRBJ1-6, with 10 bases identical to TRBD1. The CDR3 is made up of 13 amino acids. The trim removed 5 bases at V and 18 bases at J, leaving 11 bases unmatched. Germline loops: CDR1 SGHKS, CDR2 YYEKEE (reference sequence). CDR3 sequence: CASSGQGGSSHHF. CDR3 nucleotide sequence: TGTGCCAGCAGTGGACAGGGGGGTTCATCCCACCACTTT.

Note on this clonotype: A much larger clone differs by one base, so this may be a read error. The V and J genes are TRBV7-8 and TRBJ2-7; 8 nucleotides align to TRBD1. The germline CDR1 and CDR2 sequences are SGHVS and FQNEAQ. The J segment lost 3 bases and the V segment lost 7 bases, leaving 8 bases of the junction unmatched. The CDR3 is made up of 14 amino acids. DNA of the CDR3: TGTGCCAGCAACGCCGGGACAGGATTCTACGAGCAGTACTTC. This translates into CASNAGTGFYEQYF.

Of note for this clonotype: A read error is possible here, since a much larger clone lies one base away. CDR3 region: CVSTPLVRNTEAFF. The CDR3 DNA reads TGTGTCAGCACCCCCTTAGTCAGGAACACTGAAGCTTTCTTT. J is TRBJ1-1 and V is TRBV28; D unresolved. Germline CDR1 MDHEN, CDR2 SYDVKM. This CDR3 comprises 14 residues.